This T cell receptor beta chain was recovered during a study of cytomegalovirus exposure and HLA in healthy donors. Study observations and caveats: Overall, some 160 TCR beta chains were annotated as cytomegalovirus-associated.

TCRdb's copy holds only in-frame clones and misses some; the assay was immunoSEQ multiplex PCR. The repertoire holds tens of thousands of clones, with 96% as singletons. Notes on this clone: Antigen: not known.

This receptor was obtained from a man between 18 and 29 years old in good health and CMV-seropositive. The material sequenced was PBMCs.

CDR3 region: CASSVGGGYTGELFF. The CDR3 region has the DNA TGTGCCAGCAGCGTAGGAGGGGGCTACACCGGGGAGCTGTTTTTT. This sequence joins TRBV9 and TRBJ2-2, with 7 bases matching TRBD1. This CDR3 has 15 residues. CDR1 is SGDLS and CDR2 is YYNGEE in the germline V gene. J lost 3 bases, V lost 0 bases, and 2 bases had no gene match.